The subject of this entry is one TCR beta chain. The conserved phenylalanine or tryptophan is not found at the CDR3 terminus, so this likely reflects a read error. The limits of the CDR3 on the DNA are not certain, so only TCRdb's listed CDR3 is given. Germline lookup yields CDR1 MNHEY and CDR2 SMNVEV (reference sequence). Termini included, the CDR3 measures 11 amino acids. Measured with immunoSEQ multiplex PCR; TCRdb has only the in-frame clones, and not every one. Of over 350,000 clones in the sample, roughly 90% were seen once. These data originate in a study of blood T cell repertoires in COVID-19.

The source is a woman younger than 45 with acute COVID-19. The sample taken for sequencing was PBMCs or T cells enriched from blood (not recorded which). The chain has TRBV27 and TRBJ2-3; TRBD2 is the table's D call, not checked against the DNA. CDR3 residues: CASRIRGQELV.